This T cell receptor beta chain was identified in a study of graft-versus-host responses after intestinal transplantation. The wider study: Every recipient had anti-thymocyte globulin induction and two to three years of tacrolimus plus steroids.

The CDR3 loop spans 15 amino acids. The V gene's germline CDR1 is MDHEN and CDR2 SYDVKM. V was clipped by 4 bases and J by 4 bases; unmatched bases: 5. Whole-study results and caveats: Some GvH clones were seen earlier in gut or blood, suggesting intestinal origin.

Details on this clone: Its target is not known.

Produced via immunoSEQ multiplex PCR; TCRdb's table is partial and in-frame only. The repertoire holds under 90,000 clones, with 91% as singletons. The sequence came from a human donor who was the organ donor for an intestinal transplant. The rearrangement links TRBV28 to TRBJ1-3, with TRBD1 matching over 9 bases. Sample: unstimulated CD4+ T cells sorted from spleen or lymph node cells, taken before transplant. The CDR3 bases are TGTGCCAGCAGTTCACAGGGGGCCTTCGGAAACACCATATATTTT. This gives the protein CASSSQGAFGNTIYF.